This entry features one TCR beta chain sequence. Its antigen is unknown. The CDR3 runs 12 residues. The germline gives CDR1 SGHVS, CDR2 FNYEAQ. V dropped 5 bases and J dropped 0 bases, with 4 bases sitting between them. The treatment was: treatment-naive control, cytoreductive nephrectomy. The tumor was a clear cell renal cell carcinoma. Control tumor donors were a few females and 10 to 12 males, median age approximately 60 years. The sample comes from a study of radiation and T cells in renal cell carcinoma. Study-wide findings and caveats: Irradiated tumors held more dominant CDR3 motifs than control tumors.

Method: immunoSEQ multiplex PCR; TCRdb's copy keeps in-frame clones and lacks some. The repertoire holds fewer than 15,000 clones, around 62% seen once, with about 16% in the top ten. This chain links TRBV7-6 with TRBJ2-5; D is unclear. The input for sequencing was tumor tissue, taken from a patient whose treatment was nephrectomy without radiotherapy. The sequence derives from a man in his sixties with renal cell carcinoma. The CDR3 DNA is TGTGCCAGCAGCGTCTACCAAGAGACCCAGTACTTC. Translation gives CASSVYQETQYF.